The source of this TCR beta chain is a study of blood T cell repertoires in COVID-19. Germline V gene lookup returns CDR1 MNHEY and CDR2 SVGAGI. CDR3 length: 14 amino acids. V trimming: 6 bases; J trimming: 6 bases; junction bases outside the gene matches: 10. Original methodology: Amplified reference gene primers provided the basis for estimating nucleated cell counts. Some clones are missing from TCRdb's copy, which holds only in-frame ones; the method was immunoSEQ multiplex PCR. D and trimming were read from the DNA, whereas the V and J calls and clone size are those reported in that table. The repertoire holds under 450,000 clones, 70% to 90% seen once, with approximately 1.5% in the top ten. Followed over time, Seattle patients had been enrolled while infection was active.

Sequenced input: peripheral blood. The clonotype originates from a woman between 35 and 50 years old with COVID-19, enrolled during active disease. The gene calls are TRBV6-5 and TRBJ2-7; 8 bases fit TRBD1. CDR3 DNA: TGTGCCAGCAGGGACAGGGAAGTTTTTGGCGAGCAGTACTTC. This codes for CASRDREVFGEQYF.